This T cell receptor (beta chain) was recorded in a study of early T cells in non-severe SARS-CoV-2 infection. Study-level information: Unsorted whole blood bulk RNA was sequenced, with unpaired chains.

The protocol attached unique molecular identifiers to individual cDNA molecules. TCRdb called the 5' RACE reads again in MiXCR, with one record for every CDR3 protein. The top ten clones hold around 6.7% of a sample with tens of thousands of distinct CDR3 sequences, 12% of them seen once. Regarding the study as a whole: Reliance on VDJdb matching favored anti-spike CD8 responses; private and CD4 specificities were missed.

In its sample, this clonotype was seen a few times. Its target is not known. The CDR3 is 13 amino acids. V lost 6 bases, J lost 3 bases, and 11 bases lay in between. The germline V gene encodes CDR1 SNHLY and CDR2 FYNNEI. V usage is TRBV2 and J usage is TRBJ1-2; unclear D gene. The sample comprised whole blood. The origin of this receptor is an adult who was a healthcare worker with PCR-confirmed SARS-CoV-2 infection or an uninfected control (not recorded which). CDR3 bases: TGTGCCAGCAGCCCGGAAGTCGACTATGGCTACACCTTC. It is translated as CASSPEVDYGYTF. Full variable domain (outside the CDR3, taken from reference TRBV2 and TRBJ1-2): EPEVTQTPSHQVTQMGQEVILRCVPISNHLYFYWYRQILGQKVEFLVSFYNNEISEKSEIFDDQFSVERPDGSNFTLKIRSTKLEDSAMYFCASSPEVDYGYTFGSGTRLTVV.